Here is one T cell receptor beta chain with its context. Antigen specificity is unknown. The sample belongs to a study of cytotoxic CD8 clonotypes in ibrutinib-treated CLL. Produced via immunoSEQ multiplex PCR; TCRdb's table is partial and in-frame only. The sample lists 130,000 to 150,000 clones, approximately 81% seen once, with around 13% in the top ten. Study-level findings and limits: While tracking circulating CD8+ T-cell counts, baseline clonality exceeded that of age-matched healthy donors.

Between the trimmed V and J ends, which lost 5 bases and 8 bases, there was a span of 7 bases. The germline CDR1 and CDR2 sequences are GTSNPN and SVGIG (reference sequence). The CDR3 loop spans 10 amino acids. Sequenced material: PBMCs, taken after 12 months of ibrutinib treatment. This chain connects TRBV30 to TRBJ2-4, with D unclear. The sequence came from a human donor with chronic lymphocytic leukemia. The CDR3 loop is CAWGSDIQYF. The CDR3 nucleotides read TGTGCCTGGGGGTCGGACATTCAGTACTTC.